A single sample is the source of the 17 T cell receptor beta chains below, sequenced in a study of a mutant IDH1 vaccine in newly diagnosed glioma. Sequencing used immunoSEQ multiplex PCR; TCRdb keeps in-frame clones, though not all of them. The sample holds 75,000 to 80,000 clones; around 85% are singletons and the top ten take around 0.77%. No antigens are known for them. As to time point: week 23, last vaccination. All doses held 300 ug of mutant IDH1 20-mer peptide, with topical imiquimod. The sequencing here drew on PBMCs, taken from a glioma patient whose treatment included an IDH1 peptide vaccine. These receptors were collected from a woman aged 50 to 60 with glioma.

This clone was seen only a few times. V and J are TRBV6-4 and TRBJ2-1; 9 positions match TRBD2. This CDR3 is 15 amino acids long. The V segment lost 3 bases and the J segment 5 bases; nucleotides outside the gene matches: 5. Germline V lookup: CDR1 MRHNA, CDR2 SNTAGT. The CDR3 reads CASSEVAGENNEQFF. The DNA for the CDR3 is TGTGCCAGCAGTGAGGTAGCGGGAGAAAACAATGAGCAGTTCTTC.

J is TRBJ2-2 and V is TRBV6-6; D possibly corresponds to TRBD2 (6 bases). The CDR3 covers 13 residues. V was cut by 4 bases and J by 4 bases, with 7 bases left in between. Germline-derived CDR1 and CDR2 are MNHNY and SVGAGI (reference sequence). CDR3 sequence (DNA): TGTGCCAGCAGTTTCGGGGGCACCGGGGAGCTGTTTTTT. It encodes CASSFGGTGELFF.

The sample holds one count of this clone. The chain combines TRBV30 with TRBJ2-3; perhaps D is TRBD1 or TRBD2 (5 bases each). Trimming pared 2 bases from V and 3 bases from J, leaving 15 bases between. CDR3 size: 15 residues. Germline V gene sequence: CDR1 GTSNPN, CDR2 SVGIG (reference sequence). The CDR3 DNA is TGTGCCTGGAGTCTGGGACGGGGTTTGACAGATACGCAGTATTTT. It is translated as CAWSLGRGLTDTQYF.

CDR3 bases: TGTGCCAGTAGTCTGGGTCAACCTAACACTGAAGCTTTCTTT. Translated: CASSLGQPNTEAFF. This chain links TRBV19 with TRBJ1-1; D not resolved. The CDR3 extends over 14 amino acids. Germline CDR1 is LNHDA and CDR2 is SQIVND (reference sequence). Trimming took 5 bases from V and 2 from J, leaving 12 bases between them.

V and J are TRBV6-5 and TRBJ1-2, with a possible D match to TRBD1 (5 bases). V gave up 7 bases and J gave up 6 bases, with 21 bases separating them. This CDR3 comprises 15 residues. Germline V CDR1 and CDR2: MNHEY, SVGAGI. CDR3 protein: CASTSGPFIPNGYTF. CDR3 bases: TGTGCCAGCACCTCAGGGCCGTTCATACCAAATGGCTACACCTTC.

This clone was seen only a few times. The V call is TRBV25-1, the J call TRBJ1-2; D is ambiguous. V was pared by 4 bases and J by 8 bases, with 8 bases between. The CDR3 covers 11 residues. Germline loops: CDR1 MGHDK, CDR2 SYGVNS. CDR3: CASSGRHGYTF. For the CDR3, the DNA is TGTGCCAGCAGTGGGAGGCACGGCTACACCTTC.

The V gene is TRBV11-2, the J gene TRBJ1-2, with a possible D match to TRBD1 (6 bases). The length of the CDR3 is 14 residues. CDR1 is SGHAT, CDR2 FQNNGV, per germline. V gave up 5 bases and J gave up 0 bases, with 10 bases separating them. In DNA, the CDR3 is TGTGCCAGCAGCCCGGGACACTCTAACTATGGCTACACCTTC. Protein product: CASSPGHSNYGYTF. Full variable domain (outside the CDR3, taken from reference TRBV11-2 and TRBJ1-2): EAGVAQSPRYKIIEKRQSVAFWCNPISGHATLYWYQQILGQGPKLLIQFQNNGVVDDSQLPKDRFSAERLKGVDSTLKIQPAKLEDSAVYLCASSPGHSNYGYTFGSGTRLTVV.

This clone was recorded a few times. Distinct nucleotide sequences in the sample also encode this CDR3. In DNA, the CDR3 is TGTGCCAGCAGTCCCTACAATGAGCAGTTCTTC. It is translated as CASSPYNEQFF. The chain has TRBV28 and TRBJ2-1, with unresolved D. Germline lookup yields CDR1 MDHEN and CDR2 SYDVKM. This CDR3 is 11 amino acids long. V shed 5 bases and J shed 2 bases, with 1 base lying between them.

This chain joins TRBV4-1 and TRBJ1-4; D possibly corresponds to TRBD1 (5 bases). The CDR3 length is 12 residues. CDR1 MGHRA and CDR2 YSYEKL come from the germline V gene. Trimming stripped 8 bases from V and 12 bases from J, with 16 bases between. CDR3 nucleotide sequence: TGCGCCAGCCGGGGCTCTTGGGACGAACTGTTTTTT. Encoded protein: CASRGSWDELFF.

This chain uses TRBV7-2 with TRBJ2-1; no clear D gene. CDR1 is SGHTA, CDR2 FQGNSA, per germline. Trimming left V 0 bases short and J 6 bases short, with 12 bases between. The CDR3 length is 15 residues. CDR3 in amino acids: CASSLAAYMSNEQFF. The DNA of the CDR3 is TGTGCCAGCAGCTTAGCGGCCTACATGAGCAATGAGCAGTTCTTC.

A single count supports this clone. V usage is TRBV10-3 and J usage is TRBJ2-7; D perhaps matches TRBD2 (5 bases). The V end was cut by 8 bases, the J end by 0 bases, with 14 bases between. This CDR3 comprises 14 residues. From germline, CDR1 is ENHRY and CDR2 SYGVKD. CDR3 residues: CAIGNQRTSYEQYF. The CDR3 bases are TGTGCCATCGGTAACCAGCGGACCTCCTACGAGCAGTACTTC.

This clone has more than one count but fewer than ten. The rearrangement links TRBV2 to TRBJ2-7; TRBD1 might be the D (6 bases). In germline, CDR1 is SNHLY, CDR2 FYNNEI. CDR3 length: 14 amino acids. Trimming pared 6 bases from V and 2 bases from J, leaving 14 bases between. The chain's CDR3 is CASRGAGVTYEQYF. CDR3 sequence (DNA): TGTGCCAGCAGGGGGGCAGGGGTTACCTACGAGCAGTACTTC.

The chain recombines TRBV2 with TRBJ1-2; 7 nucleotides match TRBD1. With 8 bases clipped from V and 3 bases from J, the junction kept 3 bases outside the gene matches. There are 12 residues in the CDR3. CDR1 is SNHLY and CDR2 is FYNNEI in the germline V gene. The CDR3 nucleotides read TGTGCCAGCCGGGGGACAGACTATGGCTACACCTTC. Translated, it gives CASRGTDYGYTF.

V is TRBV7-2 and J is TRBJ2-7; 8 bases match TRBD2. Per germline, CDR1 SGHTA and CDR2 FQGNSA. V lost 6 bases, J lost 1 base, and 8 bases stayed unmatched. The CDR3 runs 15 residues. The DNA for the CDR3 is TGTGCCAGCAGTGAAAATAGCGGGAATTCCTACGAGCAGTACTTC. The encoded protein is CASSENSGNSYEQYF.

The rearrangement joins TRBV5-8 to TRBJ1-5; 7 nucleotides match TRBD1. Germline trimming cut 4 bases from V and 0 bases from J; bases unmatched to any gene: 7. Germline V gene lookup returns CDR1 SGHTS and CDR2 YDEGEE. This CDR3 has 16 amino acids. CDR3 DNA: TGTGCCAGCAGCGCAACTAGACAGGGTAGCAATCAGCCCCAGCATTTT. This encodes CASSATRQGSNQPQHF.

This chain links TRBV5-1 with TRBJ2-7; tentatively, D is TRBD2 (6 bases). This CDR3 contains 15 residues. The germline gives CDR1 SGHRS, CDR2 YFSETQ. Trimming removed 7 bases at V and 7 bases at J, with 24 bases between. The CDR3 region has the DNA TGCGCCAGCGGCCGGGTGAGACTAGGGATTTTAGAGCAGTACTTC. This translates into CASGRVRLGILEQYF.

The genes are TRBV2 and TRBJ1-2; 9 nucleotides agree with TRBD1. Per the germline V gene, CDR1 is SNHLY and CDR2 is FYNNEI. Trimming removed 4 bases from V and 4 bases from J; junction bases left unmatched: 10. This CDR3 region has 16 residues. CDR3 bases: TGTGCCAGCAGTGCCCAACAGGGGGCGCAGGGCTATGGCTACACCTTC. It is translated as CASSAQQGAQGYGYTF. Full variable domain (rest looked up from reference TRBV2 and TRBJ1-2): EPEVTQTPSHQVTQMGQEVILRCVPISNHLYFYWYRQILGQKVEFLVSFYNNEISEKSEIFDDQFSVERPDGSNFTLKIRSTKLEDSAMYFCASSAQQGAQGYGYTFGSGTRLTVV.